A selection of T cell receptor beta chains follows, all from one sample in a study of beta chain features in type 1 diabetes. The data were produced by immunoSEQ multiplex PCR, yet TCRdb's version contains in-frame clones alone and is incomplete. The sample carries hundreds of thousands of clones, over 65% recorded once. The sequenced sample consisted of naive CD4+ T cells from blood. The receptors were gathered from a man aged 25-40 years in good health. CDR3s include the opening cysteine and the closing phenylalanine or tryptophan.

v_gene	j_gene	len	CDR3aa
TRBV28	TRBJ2-7	13	CASSRTPRAQQYF
TRBV9	TRBJ2-6	15	CASSRGNPGANVLTF
TRBV13	TRBJ2-7	13	CASSLRAQYEQYF
TRBV9	TRBJ2-3	15	CASSTQGLGTDTQYF
TRBV30	TRBJ1-2	13	CAWSVGRSYGYTF
TRBV7-2	TRBJ2-3	11	CASRGGDTQYF
TRBV7-2	TRBJ2-1	15	CASSRTGGYYNEQFF
TRBV7-2	TRBJ2-4	14	CASSPGLAKNIQYF
TRBV30	TRBJ1-1	13	CAWSVQPGAEAFF
TRBV30	TRBJ2-1	13	CAWSPSGKDEQFF